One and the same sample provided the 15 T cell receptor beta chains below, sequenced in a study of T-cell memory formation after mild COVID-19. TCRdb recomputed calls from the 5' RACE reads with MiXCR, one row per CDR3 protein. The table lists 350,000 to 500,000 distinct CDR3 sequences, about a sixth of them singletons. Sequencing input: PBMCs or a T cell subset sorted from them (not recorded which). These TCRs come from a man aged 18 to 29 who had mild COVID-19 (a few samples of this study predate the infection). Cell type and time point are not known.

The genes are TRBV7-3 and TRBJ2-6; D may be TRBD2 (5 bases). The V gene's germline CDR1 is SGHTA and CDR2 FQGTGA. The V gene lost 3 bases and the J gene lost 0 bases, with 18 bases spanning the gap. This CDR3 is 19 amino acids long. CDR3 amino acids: CASSLSGRVSTSGANVLTF. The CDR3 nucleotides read TGTGCCAGCAGCTTGAGTGGGCGGGTTTCCACCTCTGGGGCCAACGTCCTGACTTTC.

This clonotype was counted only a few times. CDR3 DNA: TGTGCCAGCTCACCCCGGACAGGGCCGGGGACTGAAGCTTTCTTT. It yields the protein CASSPRTGPGTEAFF. The chain couples TRBV18 to TRBJ1-1, with TRBD1 identical over 8 bases. The germline V gene has CDR1 KGHSH and CDR2 LQKENI. The CDR3 is made up of 15 amino acids. With 3 bases clipped from V and 5 bases from J, the junction kept 8 bases outside the gene matches.

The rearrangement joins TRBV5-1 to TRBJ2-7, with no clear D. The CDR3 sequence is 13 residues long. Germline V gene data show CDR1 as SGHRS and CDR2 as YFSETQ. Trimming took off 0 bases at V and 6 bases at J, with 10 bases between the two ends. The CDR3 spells CASSLDSDGEQYV. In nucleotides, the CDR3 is TGCGCCAGCAGCTTGGATTCGGACGGCGAGCAGTACGTC.

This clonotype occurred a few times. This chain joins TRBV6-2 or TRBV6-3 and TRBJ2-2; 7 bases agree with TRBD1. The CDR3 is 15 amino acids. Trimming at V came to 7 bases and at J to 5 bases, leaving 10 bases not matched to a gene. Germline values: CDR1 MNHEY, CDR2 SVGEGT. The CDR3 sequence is CASIATGSGTGELFF. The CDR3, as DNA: TGTGCCAGCATCGCGACAGGGTCAGGAACCGGGGAGCTGTTTTTT.

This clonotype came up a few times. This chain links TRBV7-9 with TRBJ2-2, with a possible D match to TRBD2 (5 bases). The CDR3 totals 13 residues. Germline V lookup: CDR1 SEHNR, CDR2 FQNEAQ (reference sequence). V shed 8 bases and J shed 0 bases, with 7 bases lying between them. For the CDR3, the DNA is TGTGCCAGCTTCGGGACGAACACCGGGGAGCTGTTTTTT. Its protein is CASFGTNTGELFF.

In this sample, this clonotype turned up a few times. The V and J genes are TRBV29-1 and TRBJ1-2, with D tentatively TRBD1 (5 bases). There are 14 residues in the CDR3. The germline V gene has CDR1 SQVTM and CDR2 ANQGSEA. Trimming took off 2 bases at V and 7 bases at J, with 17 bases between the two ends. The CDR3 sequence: CSVERSGLGGGYTF. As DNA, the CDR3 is TGCAGCGTTGAACGTTCGGGGCTGGGGGGTGGCTACACCTTC.

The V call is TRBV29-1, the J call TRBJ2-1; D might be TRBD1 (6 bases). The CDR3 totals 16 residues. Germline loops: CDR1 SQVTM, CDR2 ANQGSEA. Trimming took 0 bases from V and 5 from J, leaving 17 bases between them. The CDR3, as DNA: TGCAGCGTTGAAGATCGGCCAGGGGCCGATAACAATGAGCAGTTCTTC. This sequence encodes CSVEDRPGADNNEQFF.

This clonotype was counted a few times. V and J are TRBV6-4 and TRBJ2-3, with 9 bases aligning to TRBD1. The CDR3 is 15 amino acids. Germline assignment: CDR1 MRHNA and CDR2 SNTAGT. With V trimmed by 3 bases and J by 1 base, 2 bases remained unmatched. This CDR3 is CASSEDRGGTDTQYF. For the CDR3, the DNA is TGTGCCAGCAGTGAAGACAGGGGGGGCACAGATACGCAGTATTTT.

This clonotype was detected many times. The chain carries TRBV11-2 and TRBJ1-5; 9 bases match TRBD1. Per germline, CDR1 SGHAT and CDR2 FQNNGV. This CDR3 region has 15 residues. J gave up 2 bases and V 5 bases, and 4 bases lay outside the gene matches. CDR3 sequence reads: CASSPRTGGNQPQHF. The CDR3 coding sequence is TGTGCCAGCAGCCCCCGGACAGGGGGCAATCAGCCCCAGCATTTT.

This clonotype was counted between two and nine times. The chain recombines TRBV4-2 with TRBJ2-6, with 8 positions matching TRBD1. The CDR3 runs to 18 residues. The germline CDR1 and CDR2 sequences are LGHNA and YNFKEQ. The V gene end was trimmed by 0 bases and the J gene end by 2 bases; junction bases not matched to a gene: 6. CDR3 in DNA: TGTGCCAGCAGCCAAGATCCCCAGGGGGCTGCTGGGGCCAACGTCCTGACTTTC. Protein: CASSQDPQGAAGANVLTF.

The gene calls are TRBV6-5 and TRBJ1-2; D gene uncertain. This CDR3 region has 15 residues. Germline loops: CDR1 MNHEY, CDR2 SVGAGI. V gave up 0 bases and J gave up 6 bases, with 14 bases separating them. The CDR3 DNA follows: TGTGCCAGCAGTTACTCGCTGGGCCTCCAAGATGGCTACACCTTC. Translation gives CASSYSLGLQDGYTF.

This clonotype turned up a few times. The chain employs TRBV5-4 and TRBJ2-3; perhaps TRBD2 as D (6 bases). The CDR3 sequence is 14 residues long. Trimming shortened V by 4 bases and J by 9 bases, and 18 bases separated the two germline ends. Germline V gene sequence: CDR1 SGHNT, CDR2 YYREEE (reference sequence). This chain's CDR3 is CASSTAGSGGTQYF. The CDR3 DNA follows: TGTGCCAGCAGCACGGCCGGGTCCGGGGGAACGCAGTATTTT.

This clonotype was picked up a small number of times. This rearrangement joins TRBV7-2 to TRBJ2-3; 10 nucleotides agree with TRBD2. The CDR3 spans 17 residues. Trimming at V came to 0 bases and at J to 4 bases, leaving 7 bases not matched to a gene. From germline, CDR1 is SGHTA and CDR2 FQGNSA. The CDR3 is CASSLAPPLAGADTQYF. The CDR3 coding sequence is TGTGCCAGCAGCTTAGCCCCCCCTCTAGCGGGGGCAGATACGCAGTATTTT.

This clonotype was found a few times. Here the CDR3 DNA reads TGTGCCAGCAGCTTAGTGTTGGACACACGGGGATGGACTGAAGCTTTCTTT. Translation gives CASSLVLDTRGWTEAFF. V and J are TRBV7-9 and TRBJ1-1; tentative D call: TRBD1 (5 bases). CDR1 is SEHNR and CDR2 is FQNEAQ in the germline V gene (reference sequence). Trimming removed 1 base at V and 5 bases at J, with 20 bases between. The CDR3 extends over 17 amino acids.

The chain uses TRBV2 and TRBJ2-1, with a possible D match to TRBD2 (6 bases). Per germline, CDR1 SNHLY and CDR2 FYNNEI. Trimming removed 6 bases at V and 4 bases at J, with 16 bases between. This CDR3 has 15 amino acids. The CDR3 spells CASRDDGGDYNEQFF. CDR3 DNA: TGTGCCAGCAGGGATGACGGGGGTGATTACAATGAGCAGTTCTTC.